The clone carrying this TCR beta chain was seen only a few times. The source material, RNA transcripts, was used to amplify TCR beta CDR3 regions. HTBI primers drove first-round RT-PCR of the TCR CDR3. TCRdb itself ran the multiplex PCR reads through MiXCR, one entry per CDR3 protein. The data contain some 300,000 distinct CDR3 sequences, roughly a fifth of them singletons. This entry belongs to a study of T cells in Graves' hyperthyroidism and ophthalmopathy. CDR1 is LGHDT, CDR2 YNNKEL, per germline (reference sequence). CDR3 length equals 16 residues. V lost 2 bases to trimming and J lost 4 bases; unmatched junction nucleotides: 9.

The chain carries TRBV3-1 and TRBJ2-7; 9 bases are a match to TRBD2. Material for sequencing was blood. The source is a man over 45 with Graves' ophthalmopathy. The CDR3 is CASSQFSGSKIYEQYF. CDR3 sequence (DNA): TGTGCCAGCAGCCAATTTAGCGGGAGTAAGATTTACGAGCAGTACTTC.